Listed here are 14 T cell receptor beta chains from one sample, sequenced in a study of human T cells and chemical hapten exposure. TCRdb re-called the RACE reads with MiXCR, one entry per CDR3 protein. The data contain tens of thousands of distinct CDR3 sequences, 8.5% to 10% of them seen just once; the ten biggest clones take up 11% to 15%. The time point is: patch test 2, 6 weeks after DPC sensitization. Indicated treatment: therapeutic diphenylcyclopropenone sensitization with weekly scalp DPC. Sequencing started from total RNA isolated from unfractionated whole blood. The source was whole blood, collected in connection with sensitization to the hapten diphenylcyclopropenone (DPC). The receptors derive from a woman aged 25-40 years with alopecia areata. Some clones in this sample may be carry-over from other donors' samples.

This clonotype has ten or more counts. The rearrangement links TRBV18 to TRBJ2-7; TRBD2 agrees at 7 bases. The germline V gene encodes CDR1 KGHSH and CDR2 LQKENI. This CDR3 is built from 15 residues. Trimming removed 0 bases from V and 5 bases from J; junction bases left unmatched: 7. CDR3 in DNA: TGTGCCAGCTCACCACCGGTGGGGGGGGACCACGAGCAGTACTTC. Its protein is CASSPPVGGDHEQYF.

This clonotype was seen a few times. The chain has TRBV29-1 and TRBJ1-1; D not certain. V lost 6 bases, J lost 1 base, and 3 bases lay in between. This CDR3 has 10 residues. Per the germline V gene, CDR1 is SQVTM and CDR2 is ANQGSEA. In DNA, the CDR3 is TGCAGCGTCACGAACACTGAAGCTTTCTTT. The encoded protein is CSVTNTEAFF.

This clonotype was seen more than once but under ten times. The gene calls are TRBV7-2 and TRBJ2-1, with 8 bases lining up with TRBD2. After removal of 3 bases from V and 6 bases from J, the junction contained 4 bases not matched to a gene. The CDR3 is 14 residues long. Germline CDR1 reads SGHTA; CDR2 reads FQGNSA. CDR3: CASSFQRGFNEQFF. DNA for the CDR3: TGTGCCAGCAGCTTCCAGCGGGGGTTCAATGAGCAGTTCTTC.

This clonotype has just a few counts. V and J are TRBV2 and TRBJ2-3; 8 bases agree with TRBD2. The CDR3 is 15 amino acids. Germline V gene sequence: CDR1 SNHLY, CDR2 FYNNEI. The V segment lost 8 bases and the J segment 2 bases; nucleotides outside the gene matches: 9. CDR3 sequence (DNA): TGTGCCAGCTCCCTTCAGCGGGGGAACACAGATACGCAGTATTTT. Its translation: CASSLQRGNTDTQYF.

This sequence joins TRBV29-1 and TRBJ1-1; 8 positions agree with TRBD1. V dropped 6 bases and J dropped 1; count of bases not matched to a gene: 4. The CDR3 loop spans 13 amino acids. Germline CDR1 SQVTM, CDR2 ANQGSEA. CDR3 protein: CSVQGGGNTEAFF. The CDR3 coding sequence is TGCAGCGTACAGGGGGGCGGGAACACTGAAGCTTTCTTT.

The V and J genes are TRBV7-9 and TRBJ1-1, with a possible D match to TRBD1 (5 bases). V was trimmed by 5 bases and J by 11 bases, leaving 18 bases between them. The germline gives CDR1 SEHNR, CDR2 FQNEAQ (reference sequence). This CDR3 contains 13 residues. The CDR3 here is CASSPEGRPGAFF. The CDR3 region has the DNA TGTGCCAGCAGCCCGGAGGGACGGCCGGGGGCTTTCTTT. The full variable domain, rest sourced from reference TRBV7-9 and TRBJ1-1, is DTGVSQNPRHKITKRGQNVTFRCDPISEHNRLYWYRQTLGQGPEFLTYFQNEAQLEKSRLLSDRFSAERPKGSFSTLEIQRTEQGDSAMYLCASSPEGRPGAFFGQGTRLTVV.

This clonotype was detected ten times or more. V and J are TRBV15 and TRBJ2-7, with D perhaps given as TRBD1 or TRBD2 (5 bases each). The CDR3 covers 14 residues. CDR1 is LNHNV and CDR2 is YYDKDF in the germline V gene (reference sequence). Trimming removed 5 bases from V and 2 bases from J, with 13 bases in between. This CDR3 reads CATSVLRGPYEQYF. The CDR3 nucleotides are TGTGCCACCAGCGTCTTAAGGGGACCCTACGAGCAGTACTTC.

This clonotype was observed at least ten times. This chain joins TRBV6-6 and TRBJ1-1; the D is unclear. This CDR3 spans 11 amino acids. Germline V gene data show CDR1 as MNHNY and CDR2 as SVGAGI (reference sequence). Trimming stripped 4 bases from V and 6 bases from J, with 6 bases between. CDR3 residues: CASSFQAEAFF. DNA of the CDR3: TGTGCCAGCAGTTTCCAGGCTGAAGCTTTCTTT.

V is TRBV6-5 and J is TRBJ2-2; D is perhaps TRBD1 (6 bases). The germline CDR1 and CDR2 sequences are MNHEY and SVGAGI. The CDR3 covers 15 residues. V gave up 7 bases and J gave up 0 bases, with 12 bases separating them. CDR3 nucleotide sequence: TGTGCCAGCATAACAGGGCCGCCGAACACCGGGGAGCTGTTTTTT. Translated, it gives CASITGPPNTGELFF.

In its sample, this clonotype was seen many times. The chain has TRBV14 and TRBJ2-7; 15 nucleotides align to TRBD2. Unmatched junction bases numbered 3, after V lost 2 bases and J lost 1 base. In germline, CDR1 is SGHDN, CDR2 FVKESK. The CDR3 is made up of 17 amino acids. As DNA, the CDR3 is TGTGCCAGCAGCCAACCGGGACTAGCGGGGGGTTCCTACGAGCAGTACTTC. This encodes CASSQPGLAGGSYEQYF.

The CDR3 is CASSQGTAEQYF. DNA of the CDR3: TGTGCCAGCAGCCAGGGGACCGCCGAGCAGTACTTC. V usage is TRBV7-9 and J usage is TRBJ2-7; possibly TRBD1 for D (6 bases). This CDR3 is built from 12 residues. V was trimmed by 5 bases and J by 6 bases, leaving 11 bases between them. The germline gives CDR1 SEHNR, CDR2 FQNEAQ (reference sequence).

This clonotype was seen more than once but under ten times. The V and J genes are TRBV15 and TRBJ2-7, with D perhaps TRBD1 (6 bases). V was trimmed by 3 bases and J by 4 bases, leaving 7 bases between them. Germline values: CDR1 LNHNV, CDR2 YYDKDF (reference sequence). The CDR3 loop spans 12 amino acids. CDR3 protein: CATSSGTYEQYF. The DNA of the CDR3 is TGTGCCACCAGCAGTGGGACATACGAGCAGTACTTC.

This clonotype was counted ten times or more. In DNA, the CDR3 is TGTGCCAGCAGCTTAGTCCACAGCTCCTACAATGAGCAGTTCTTC. Protein sequence: CASSLVHSSYNEQFF. V usage is TRBV11-3 and J usage is TRBJ2-1, with D uncertain. This CDR3 is 15 amino acids long. Trimming removed 1 base at V and 0 bases at J, with 7 bases between. Looked up from germline, CDR1 is SGHNT and CDR2 is YENEEA.

The chain has TRBV5-6 and TRBJ1-2; no clear D. The germline CDR1 and CDR2 sequences are SGHDT and YYEEEE. V dropped 0 bases and J dropped 2 bases, with 5 bases sitting between them. There are 13 residues in the CDR3. CDR3 sequence: CASSLERNYGYTF. The CDR3 bases are TGTGCCAGCAGCTTGGAAAGAAACTATGGCTACACCTTC. Variable domain in full (rest from reference TRBV5-6 and TRBJ1-2): DAGVTQSPTHLIKTRGQQVTLRCSPKSGHDTVSWYQQALGQGPQFIFQYYEEEERQRGNFPDRFSGHQFPNYSSELNVNALLLGDSALYLCASSLERNYGYTFGSGTRLTVV.